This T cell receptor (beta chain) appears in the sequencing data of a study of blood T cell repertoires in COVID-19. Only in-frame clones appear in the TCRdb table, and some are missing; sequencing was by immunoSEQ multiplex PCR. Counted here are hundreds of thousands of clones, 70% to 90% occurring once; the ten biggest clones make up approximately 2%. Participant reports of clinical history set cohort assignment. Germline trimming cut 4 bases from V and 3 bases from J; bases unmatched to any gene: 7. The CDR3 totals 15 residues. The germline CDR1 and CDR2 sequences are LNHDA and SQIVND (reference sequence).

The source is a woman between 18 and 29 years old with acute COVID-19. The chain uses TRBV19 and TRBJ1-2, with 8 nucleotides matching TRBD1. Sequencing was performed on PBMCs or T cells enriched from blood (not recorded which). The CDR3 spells CASSTGDRGDYGYTF. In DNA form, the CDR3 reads TGTGCCAGTAGTACGGGAGACAGGGGTGACTATGGCTACACCTTC. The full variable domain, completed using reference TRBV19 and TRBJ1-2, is DGGITQSPKYLFRKEGQNVTLSCEQNLNHDAMYWYRQDPGQGLRLIYYSQIVNDFQKGDIAEGYSVSREKKESFPLTVTSAQKNPTAFYLCASSTGDRGDYGYTFGSGTRLTVV.